The next 4 T cell receptor beta chains were all read from a single sample in a study of cytomegalovirus exposure and HLA in healthy donors. The study ran its PCR with 60 Vbeta and 13 Jbeta primers. Repertoires were generated with immunoSEQ multiplex PCR, while TCRdb's copy carries only in-frame clones and drops some. Of roughly 150,000 clones in the sample, 80% were seen once. Material: PBMCs. These TCRs come from a man aged 25-45 years in good health and CMV-seronegative.

In regard to this clone: The sample contains more than one DNA sequence encoding this CDR3. J is TRBJ2-7 and V is TRBV19; 8 positions match TRBD2. V gave up 5 bases and J gave up 4 bases; unmatched junction bases: 4. Looked up from germline, CDR1 is LNHDA and CDR2 is SQIVND (reference sequence). This CDR3 spans 13 amino acids. CDR3 protein: CASSPGRGYEQYF. CDR3 DNA: TGTGCCAGTAGTCCCGGGAGGGGGTACGAGCAGTACTTC. Full variable domain (missing parts from reference TRBV19 and TRBJ2-7): DGGITQSPKYLFRKEGQNVTLSCEQNLNHDAMYWYRQDPGQGLRLIYYSQIVNDFQKGDIAEGYSVSREKKESFPLTVTSAQKNPTAFYLCASSPGRGYEQYFGPGTRLTVT.

This clone was found a few times. The chain joins TRBV6-1 to TRBJ2-2; TRBD1 is a possible D gene (5 bases). Trimming cost V 8 bases and J 0 bases, with 13 bases left between them. CDR1 and CDR2 (germline): MNHNS, SASEGT. This CDR3 spans 15 amino acids. CDR3 DNA sequence: TGTGCCAGCGGGGTAAGGGGTACGAACACCGGGGAGCTGTTTTTT. Translating it yields CASGVRGTNTGELFF.

This chain links TRBV27 with TRBJ1-5; the D is unclear. There are 17 residues in the CDR3. Germline V CDR1 and CDR2: MNHEY, SMNVEV (reference sequence). Trimming stripped 1 base from V and 2 bases from J, with 15 bases between. The CDR3 loop reads CASSLYPRAGGNQPQHF. CDR3 coding DNA: TGTGCCAGCAGTTTATATCCGCGGGCGGGCGGCAATCAGCCCCAGCATTTT.

The chain employs TRBV9 and TRBJ2-5; 10 bases line up with TRBD2. V lost 4 bases to trimming and J lost 4 bases; unmatched junction nucleotides: 13. CDR3 length equals 17 residues. Per the germline V gene, CDR1 is SGDLS and CDR2 is YYNGEE. This CDR3 is CASSLQAGGPGRETQYF. The CDR3 DNA follows: TGTGCCAGCAGCCTTCAAGCGGGAGGGCCAGGGAGAGAGACCCAGTACTTC.